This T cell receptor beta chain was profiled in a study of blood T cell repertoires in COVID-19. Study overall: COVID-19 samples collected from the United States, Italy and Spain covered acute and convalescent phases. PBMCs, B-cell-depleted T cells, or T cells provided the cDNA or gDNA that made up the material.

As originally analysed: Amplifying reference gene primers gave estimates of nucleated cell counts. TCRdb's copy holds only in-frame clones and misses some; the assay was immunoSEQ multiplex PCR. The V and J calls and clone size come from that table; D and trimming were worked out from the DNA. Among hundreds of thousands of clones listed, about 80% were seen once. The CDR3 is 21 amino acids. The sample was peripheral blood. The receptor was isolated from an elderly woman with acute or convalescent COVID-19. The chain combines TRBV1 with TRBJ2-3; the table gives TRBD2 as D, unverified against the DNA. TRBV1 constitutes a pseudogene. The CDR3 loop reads CTSSQPLAWEVCRTSTDTQYF. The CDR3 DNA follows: TGCACCAGCAGCCAACCCTTAGCGTGGGAGGTCTGCCGAACTAGCACAGATACGCAGTATTTT.